The rows below give T cell receptor beta chains drawn from one sample of a study of T cells in Graves' hyperthyroidism and ophthalmopathy. Each CDR3 protein gets one entry after TCRdb re-called the multiplex PCR reads with MiXCR. This table has roughly 420,000 distinct CDR3 sequences, approximately 15% appearing once. The material sequenced was blood. Receptor source: a young woman with Graves' hyperthyroidism. The CDR3 runs from the conserved cysteine through the conserved F or W. A D gene is named only where the DNA matches it firmly. For some rows the clone size is stated as once, few or many, or as a class when expanded; others skip it.

>NA|TRBV11-2|TRBD2|TRBJ2-7
CASSLGGFFEQYF
TGTGCCAGCAGCTTGGGAGGGTTCTTCGAGCAGTACTTC
>many|TRBV2|NA|TRBJ1-2
CASSVYYGYTF
TGTGCCAGCAGTGTATACTATGGCTACACCTTC
>many|TRBV20-1|NA|TRBJ2-1
CSASVGVSNEQFF
TGCAGTGCTAGTGTGGGAGTGTCAAATGAGCAGTTCTTC
>many|TRBV10-3|NA|TRBJ2-1
CAISVVGDDPFF
TGTGCCATCAGTGTGGTCGGGGACGATCCATTCTTC
>NA|TRBV4-2|TRBD1|TRBJ1-1
CASSQDQGASTEAFF
TGTGCCAGCAGCCAAGATCAGGGGGCGTCCACTGAAGCTTTCTTT
>NA|TRBV7-3|TRBD2|TRBJ2-3
CASGKELAGKDTQYF
TGTGCCAGCGGGAAGGAGCTAGCGGGAAAGGATACGCAGTATTTT
>few|TRBV15|TRBD2|TRBJ2-7
CATSNGGVGSYEQYF
TGTGCCACCAGCAATGGGGGGGTGGGTTCCTACGAGCAGTACTTC
>few|TRBV29-1|TRBD2|TRBJ2-7
CSVEDPTSGNYEQYF
TGCAGCGTTGAAGATCCCACTAGCGGTAACTACGAGCAGTACTTC
>many|TRBV28|TRBD1|TRBJ2-7
CASSLWTGRGEQYF
TGTGCCAGCAGTCTGTGGACAGGGAGAGGCGAGCAGTACTTC
>few|TRBV7-9|TRBD1|TRBJ1-6
CASSYYPGQGIVQHNSPLHF
TGTGCCAGCAGCTATTACCCGGGACAGGGTATCGTTCAGCATAATTCACCCCTCCACTTT
>many|TRBV19|TRBD1|TRBJ2-7
CASSSTGGEQYF
TGTGCCAGTAGCTCTACAGGGGGCGAGCAGTACTTC
>few|TRBV4-1|NA|TRBJ2-3
CASSQDPAGTSTDTQYF
TGCGCCAGCAGCCAAGATCCAGCCGGGACTAGCACAGATACGCAGTATTTT
>many|TRBV2|NA|TRBJ1-1
CASSETTNTEAFF
TGTGCCAGCAGTGAAACGACCAACACTGAAGCTTTCTTT
>many|TRBV19|TRBD2|TRBJ2-5
CASSAGLAGGQTQYF
TGTGCCAGTAGTGCGGGACTAGCGGGAGGGCAGACCCAGTACTTC
>few|TRBV6-2/TRBV6-3|TRBD2|TRBJ2-4
CASSYSAFAGVAKNIQYF
TGTGCCAGCAGTTACAGCGCTTTCGCGGGAGTTGCCAAAAACATTCAGTACTTC
>few|TRBV10-2|NA|TRBJ2-3
CASGGADTQYF
TGCGCCAGCGGGGGCGCAGATACGCAGTATTTT
>NA|TRBV10-2|NA|TRBJ1-4
CASSESLNEKLFF
TGCGCCAGCAGTGAGTCGCTTAATGAAAAACTGTTTTTT
>many|TRBV18|NA|TRBJ1-1
CASSPRTVPTEAFF
TGTGCCAGCTCACCACGTACGGTGCCGACTGAAGCTTTCTTT